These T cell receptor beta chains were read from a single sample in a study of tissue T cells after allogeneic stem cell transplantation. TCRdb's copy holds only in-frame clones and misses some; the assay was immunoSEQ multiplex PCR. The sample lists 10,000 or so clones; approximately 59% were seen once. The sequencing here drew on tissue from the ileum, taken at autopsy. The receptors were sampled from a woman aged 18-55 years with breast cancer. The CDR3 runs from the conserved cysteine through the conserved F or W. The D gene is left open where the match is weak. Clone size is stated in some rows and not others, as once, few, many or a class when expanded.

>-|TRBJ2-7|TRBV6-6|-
TGTGCCAGCAGGGGGGGAAGGTTTAACGAGCAGTACTTC
CASRGGRFNEQYF
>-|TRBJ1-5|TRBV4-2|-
TGTGCCAGCAGCCAAGAGGGGGGAAGTCATCAGCCCCAGCATTTT
CASSQEGGSHQPQHF
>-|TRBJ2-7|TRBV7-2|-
TGTGCCAGCAGCCTGGGAGGGGGCGAGGGCGAGCAGTACTTC
CASSLGGGEGEQYF
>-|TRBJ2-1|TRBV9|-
TGTGCCAGCAGCGCAAACCGGGACTCACAACGTGGTGAGCAGTTCTTC
CASSANRDSQRGEQFF
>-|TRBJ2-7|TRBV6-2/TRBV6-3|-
TGTGCCAGCAGTTACGTGGGGGGTTCGTACGAGCAGTACTTC
CASSYVGGSYEQYF
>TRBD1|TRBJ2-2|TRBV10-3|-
TGTGCCATCAGGACAGGGGGGAACACCGGGGAGCTGTTTTTT
CAIRTGGNTGELFF
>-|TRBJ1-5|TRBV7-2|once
TGTGCCAGCAGCTTAGGTCGGGGTCAGCCCCAGCATTTT
CASSLGRGQPQHF
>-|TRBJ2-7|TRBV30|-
TGTGCCTGGAGTGTGAAGACAGACGAGAGCTACGAGCAGTACTTC
CAWSVKTDESYEQYF
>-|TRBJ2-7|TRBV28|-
TGTGCCAGCAGTTTTCTCGCGGTCGACTCCTACGAGCAGTACTTC
CASSFLAVDSYEQYF
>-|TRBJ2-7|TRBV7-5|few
TGTGTCAGAAGCCCAGGGAGTTCGGGACAGGGGGACTACGAGCAGTACTTC
CVRSPGSSGQGDYEQYF
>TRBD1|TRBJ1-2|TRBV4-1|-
TGCGCCAGCAGCCGGTTAGACAGGGCGGACTATGGCTACACCTTC
CASSRLDRADYGYTF
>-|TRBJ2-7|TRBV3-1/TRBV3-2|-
TGTGCCAGCAGCTCGATGGACGGGTCGGGACGAACCTACGAGCAGTACTTC
CASSSMDGSGRTYEQYF
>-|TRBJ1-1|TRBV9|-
TGTGCCAGCAGCGTAGCGCAGGGGATCAACACTGAAGCTTTCTTT
CASSVAQGINTEAFF
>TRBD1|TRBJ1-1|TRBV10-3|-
TGTGCCATCAGTGAGTCGGGGACAGGGGAAGCTTTCTTT
CAISESGTGEAFF
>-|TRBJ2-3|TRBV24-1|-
TGTGCCACCAGTGACCCCGCCCGGGACCTCGCAGATACGCAGTATTTT
CATSDPARDLADTQYF
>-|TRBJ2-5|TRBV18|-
TGTGCCAGCTCACCGGGGGTAGCGGAGACCCAGTACTTC
CASSPGVAETQYF
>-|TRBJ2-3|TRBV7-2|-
TGTGCCAGCAGCTTCTCAGTTGATACGCAGTATTTT
CASSFSVDTQYF
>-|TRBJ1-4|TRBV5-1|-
TGCGCCAGCAGCTTCCTGACGGATGAAAAACTGTTTTTT
CASSFLTDEKLFF
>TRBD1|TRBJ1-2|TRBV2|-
TGTGCCAGCAGTGAAGGAGGGGGCGGCTACACCTTC
CASSEGGGGYTF
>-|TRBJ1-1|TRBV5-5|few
TGTGCCAGCAGCTTGGAGGGTTGGGGGCTAGGCACTGAAGCTTTCTTT
CASSLEGWGLGTEAFF
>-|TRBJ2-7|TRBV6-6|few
TGTGCCAGCAGGGGCGGAAGCTACGAGCAGTACTTC
CASRGGSYEQYF
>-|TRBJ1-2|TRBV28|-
TGTGCCAGCAGTACATCTAGTTGGGACGGAGTTTTGAGGGGCTACACCTTC
CASSTSSWDGVLRGYTF
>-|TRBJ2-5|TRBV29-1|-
TGCAGCGTTGGAGGCAGGGCTGAAGAGACCCAGTACTTC
CSVGGRAEETQYF
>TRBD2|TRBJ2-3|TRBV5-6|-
TGTGCCAGCAGCGGGGGGACTAGCGGAGCAGATACGCAGTATTTT
CASSGGTSGADTQYF
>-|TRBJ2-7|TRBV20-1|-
TGCAGTGCTAGTCGCCTGCGGTCGGAGGCCCCCGTCAACGAGCAGTACTTC
CSASRLRSEAPVNEQYF
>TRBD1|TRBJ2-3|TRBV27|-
TGTGCCAGCAGCCGCAGGGGGTGGACAGATACGCAGTATTTT
CASSRRGWTDTQYF
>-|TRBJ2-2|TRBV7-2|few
TGTGCCAGCAGCTTAGACCGGGCCTTGAACACCGGGGAGCTGTTTTTT
CASSLDRALNTGELFF
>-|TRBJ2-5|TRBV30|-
TGTGCCTGGGTCCCGGAGACAGGCGAGACCCAGTACTTC
CAWVPETGETQYF
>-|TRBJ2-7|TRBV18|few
TGTGCCAGCTCACCACCGGGGCGGGGGCGTTACGAGCAGTACTTC
CASSPPGRGRYEQYF
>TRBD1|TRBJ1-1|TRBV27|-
TGTGCCAGCAGTTTGGGACAGTGGGGCACTGAAGCTTTCTTT
CASSLGQWGTEAFF
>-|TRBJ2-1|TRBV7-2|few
TGTGCCAGCAGCTACTCCCGAACTCAGAATGAGCAGTTCTTC
CASSYSRTQNEQFF
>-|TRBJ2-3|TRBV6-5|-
TGTGCCAGCAGAAACAGGGACACAGATACGCAGTATTTT
CASRNRDTDTQYF
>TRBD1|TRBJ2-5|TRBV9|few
TGTGCCAGCAGCGCCACAGGGGGCTGGGGGGAGACCCAGTACTTC
CASSATGGWGETQYF
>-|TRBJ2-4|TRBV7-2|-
TGTGCCAGCAGCTTAGGTGGCAGTGTAGCCAAAAACATTCAGTACTTC
CASSLGGSVAKNIQYF
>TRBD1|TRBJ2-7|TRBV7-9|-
TGTGCCAGCAGCTTCGGGGGGACAGGGGCGATGTACGAGCAGTACTTC
CASSFGGTGAMYEQYF
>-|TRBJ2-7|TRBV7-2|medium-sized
TGTGCCAGCCGCTACTCCTACGAGCAGTACTTC
CASRYSYEQYF
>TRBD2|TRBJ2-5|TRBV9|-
TGTGCCAGCAGCGTAGGAGGGAGCGGGGGATCCCAAGAGACCCAGTACTTC
CASSVGGSGGSQETQYF
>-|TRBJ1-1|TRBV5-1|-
TGCGCCAGCGGCCCGGAGGAGGCCTTGAACACTGAAGCTTTCTTT
CASGPEEALNTEAFF
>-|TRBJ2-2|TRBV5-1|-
TGCGCCAGCAGCTTGGCCTCGGGGGCCGGGGAGCTGTTTTTT
CASSLASGAGELFF
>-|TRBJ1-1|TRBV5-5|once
TGTGCCAGCAGCTTCCCCGGGGCGAACACTGAAGCTTTCTTT
CASSFPGANTEAFF
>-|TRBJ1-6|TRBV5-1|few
TGCGCCAGCAGCGGTGGGGGGGCCGGGAATTCACCCCTCCACTTT
CASSGGGAGNSPLHF
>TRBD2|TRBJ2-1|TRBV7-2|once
TGTGCCAGCAGCCCGAGCGGGGGGGAGCAAAATGAGCAGTTCTTC
CASSPSGGEQNEQFF
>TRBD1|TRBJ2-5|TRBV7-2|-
TGTGCCAGCAGCCTCGGGACAGCCCTACAAGAGACCCAGTACTTC
CASSLGTALQETQYF
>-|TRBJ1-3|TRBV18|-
TGTGCCAGCTCCCCGGGAGGGGGAAACACCATATATTTT
CASSPGGGNTIYF
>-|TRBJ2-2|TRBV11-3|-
TGTGCCAGCAGCTTAGTCGCGGCCGGGGAGCTGTTTTTT
CASSLVAAGELFF
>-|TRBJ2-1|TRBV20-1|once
TGCAGTGCTAGCCACGTAGATGAGCAGTTCTTC
CSASHVDEQFF